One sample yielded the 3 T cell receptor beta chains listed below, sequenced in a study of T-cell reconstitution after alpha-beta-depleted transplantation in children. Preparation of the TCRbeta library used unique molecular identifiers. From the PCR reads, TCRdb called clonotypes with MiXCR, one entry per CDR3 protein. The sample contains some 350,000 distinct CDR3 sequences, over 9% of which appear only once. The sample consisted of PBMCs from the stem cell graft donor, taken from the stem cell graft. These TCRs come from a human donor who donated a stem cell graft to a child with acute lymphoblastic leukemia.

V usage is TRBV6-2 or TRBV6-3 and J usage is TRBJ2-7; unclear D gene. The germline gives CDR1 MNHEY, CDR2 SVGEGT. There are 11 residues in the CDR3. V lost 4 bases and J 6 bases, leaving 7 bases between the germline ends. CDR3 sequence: CASSSSPEQYF. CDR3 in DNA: TGTGCCAGCAGTTCATCACCCGAGCAGTACTTC.

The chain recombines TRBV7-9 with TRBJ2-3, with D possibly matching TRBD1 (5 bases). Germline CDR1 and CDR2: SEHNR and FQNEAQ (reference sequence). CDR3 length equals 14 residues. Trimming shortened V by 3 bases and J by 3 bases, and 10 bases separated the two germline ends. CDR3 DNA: TGTGCCAGCAGCTTGGGGCTGGTTACAGATACGCAGTATTTT. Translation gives CASSLGLVTDTQYF.

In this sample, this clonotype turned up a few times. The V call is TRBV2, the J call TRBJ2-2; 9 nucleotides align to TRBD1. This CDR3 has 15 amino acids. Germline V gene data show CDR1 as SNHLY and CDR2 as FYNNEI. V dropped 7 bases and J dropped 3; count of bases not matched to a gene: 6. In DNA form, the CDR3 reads TGTGCCAGCACTTCTAGGACAGGGGACACCGGGGAGCTGTTTTTT. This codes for CASTSRTGDTGELFF.